The next 8 T cell receptor beta chains were all read from a single sample in a study of cytomegalovirus exposure and HLA in healthy donors. Primers for the PCR totalled 60 Vbeta and 13 Jbeta. TCRdb's copy holds only in-frame clones and misses some; the assay was immunoSEQ multiplex PCR. The table has around 300,000 clones, about 90% seen once. Sequenced sample: PBMCs. The receptors were gathered from a woman between 18 and 30 years old in good health and CMV-seronegative.

V is TRBV12-5 and J is TRBJ1-4; D unresolved. The CDR3 loop spans 13 amino acids. Germline V gives CDR1 LGHNT, CDR2 FRNRAP. V lost 2 bases, J lost 7 bases, and 8 bases lay in between. This CDR3 is CASGLPGSEKLFF. The CDR3 DNA follows: TGTGCTAGTGGTTTGCCCGGTAGTGAAAAACTGTTTTTT.

The rearrangement joins TRBV1 to TRBJ2-1; TRBD2 was called by the table and not checked on the DNA. TRBV1 is noted as a pseudogene. This CDR3 is built from 14 residues. The CDR3: CTSSPGLARDEQFF. DNA for the CDR3: TGCACCAGCAGCCCTGGACTAGCAAGGGATGAGCAGTTCTTC.

The chain carries TRBV7-8 and TRBJ1-6; the D is unclear. Germline V gives CDR1 SGHVS, CDR2 FQNEAQ. V was trimmed by 1 base and J by 8 bases, leaving 12 bases between them. This CDR3 is 15 amino acids long. In nucleotides, the CDR3 is TGTGCCAGCAGCTTAGGGCTTAGAACAGATTCACCCCTCCACTTT. It encodes CASSLGLRTDSPLHF.

The chain employs TRBV21-1 and TRBJ2-7; the table's D call, TRBD1, was not checked against the DNA. TRBV21-1 is an annotated pseudogene. The CDR3 consists of 15 residues. CDR3 in amino acids: CASSTRGQLSYEQYF. Here the CDR3 DNA reads TGTGCCAGCAGCACTCGTGGACAGCTCTCCTACGAGCAGTACTTC.

J is TRBJ1-3 and V is TRBV2, with 7 bases aligning to TRBD1. The length of the CDR3 is 15 residues. Germline V lookup: CDR1 SNHLY, CDR2 FYNNEI. With V trimmed by 8 bases and J by 0 bases, 7 bases remained unmatched. The CDR3 DNA reads TGTGCCAGCCGGGACAGCGAGGGCTCTGGAAACACCATATATTTT. This codes for CASRDSEGSGNTIYF.

The rearrangement links TRBV15 to TRBJ1-3; D is uncertain. V shed 0 bases and J shed 0 bases, with 9 bases lying between them. Looked up from germline, CDR1 is LNHNV and CDR2 is YYDKDF (reference sequence). This CDR3 is built from 16 residues. CDR3 nucleotide sequence: TGTGCCACCAGCAGAGATAAAACAGACTCTGGAAACACCATATATTTT. This encodes CATSRDKTDSGNTIYF.

This clone was found once. The V call is TRBV5-1, the J call TRBJ2-1, with 7 bases matching TRBD1. Germline values: CDR1 SGHRS, CDR2 YFSETQ. The CDR3 extends over 12 amino acids. Germline trimming cut 0 bases from V and 10 bases from J; bases unmatched to any gene: 1. CDR3 sequence (DNA): TGCGCCAGCAGCTTGGCGGACAGGGAGCAGTTCTTC. Translating gives CASSLADREQFF.

The chain has TRBV29-1 and TRBJ2-2; 14 positions agree with TRBD2. Germline V lookup: CDR1 SQVTM, CDR2 ANQGSEA. The CDR3 is made up of 17 amino acids. With 5 bases clipped from V and 1 base from J, the junction kept 6 bases outside the gene matches. CDR3 nucleotide sequence: TGCAGCGTTCCCGTTGGACTAGCGGGGGGGAACACCGGGGAGCTGTTTTTT. This translates into CSVPVGLAGGNTGELFF.